This T cell receptor (beta chain) was profiled in a study of quantifying T cell responses using KT2 cells. Study overall: cDNA was made from DNase-treated RNA using alpha and beta constant primers.

This clonotype was picked up a small number of times. The length of the CDR3 is 14 residues. Germline V CDR1 and CDR2: DFQATT, SNEGSKA (reference sequence). Deletions cut 6 bases from V and 2 bases from J, with 16 bases between. Unfractionated PBMC were spiked with known numbers of KT2 clone cells. Each cDNA got a UMI-containing oligo ligated at its 3' end. An equimolar mix of RC1.1 and RC1.2 primed the beta chain across TRBC1 and TRBC2. TCRdb independently ran MiXCR on the UMI-ligation and nested PCR reads; one entry per CDR3 protein. This table has some 41,000 distinct CDR3 sequences, approximately 15% appearing once.

Sequencing was done on a sample of PBMCs spiked with cells of the T cell clone KT2. The chain uses TRBV20-1 and TRBJ1-2; tentative D call: TRBD1 (5 bases). The sequence was obtained from a human donor. The CDR3 nucleotides read TGCAGTGCCCCTAGGGGAGCGGTGAACTATGGCTACACCTTC. This codes for CSAPRGAVNYGYTF.